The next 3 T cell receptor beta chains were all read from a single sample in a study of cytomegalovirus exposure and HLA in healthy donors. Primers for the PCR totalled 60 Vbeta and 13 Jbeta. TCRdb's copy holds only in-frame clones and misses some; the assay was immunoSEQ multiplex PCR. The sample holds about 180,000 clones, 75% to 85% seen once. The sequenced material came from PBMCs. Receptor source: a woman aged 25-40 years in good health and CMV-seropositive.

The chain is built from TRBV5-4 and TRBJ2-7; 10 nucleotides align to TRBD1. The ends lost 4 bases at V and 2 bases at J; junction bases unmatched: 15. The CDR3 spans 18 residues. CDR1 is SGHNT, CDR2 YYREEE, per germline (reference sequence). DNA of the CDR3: TGTGCCAGCAGCCCGTCTGATCCGGGACAGGGGATTACCTACGAGCAGTACTTC. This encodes CASSPSDPGQGITYEQYF.

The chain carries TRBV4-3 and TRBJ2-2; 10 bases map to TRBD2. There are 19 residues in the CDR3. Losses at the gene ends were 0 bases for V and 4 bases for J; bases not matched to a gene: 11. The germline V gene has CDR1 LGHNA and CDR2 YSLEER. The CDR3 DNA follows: TGCGCCAGCAGCCAAGATCTAGTCCCGCTAGCGGGGGCCACCGGGGAGCTGTTTTTT. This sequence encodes CASSQDLVPLAGATGELFF.

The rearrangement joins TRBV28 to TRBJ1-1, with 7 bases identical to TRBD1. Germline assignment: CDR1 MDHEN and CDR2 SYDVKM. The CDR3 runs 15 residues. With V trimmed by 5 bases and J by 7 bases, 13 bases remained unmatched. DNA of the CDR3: TGTGCCAGCAGTCCCTTGACAGGGTTGGTTTTTGAAGCTTTCTTT. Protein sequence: CASSPLTGLVFEAFF.